This T cell receptor (beta chain) was obtained from a study of blood T cell repertoires in COVID-19. For the study at large: Samples of COVID-19 (acute and convalescent) were obtained from the United States, Italy and Spain. Sources were T cells, B-cell-depleted T cells, or PBMCs; the material itself was cDNA or gDNA.

Measured with immunoSEQ multiplex PCR; TCRdb has only the in-frame clones, and not every one. There are some 270,000 clones in the sample; 89% occur only once, and roughly 1.8% lies in the top ten. Participants were aged about 18 to 100 years from around 26 US areas. Each participant's cohort was designated according to participant-reported clinical history. Germline-derived CDR1 and CDR2 are LNHDA and SQIVND (reference sequence). CDR3 size: 16 residues. V dropped 7 bases and J dropped 9 bases, with 25 bases sitting between them. Sequenced material: PBMCs or T cells enriched from blood (not recorded which). This TCR derives from a woman aged 55-69 years who had recovered from COVID-19. This chain connects TRBV19 to TRBJ1-5; D possibly corresponds to TRBD1 (5 bases). As DNA, the CDR3 is TGTGCCAGTACTTCTAGGGGAAAGGGATTAAGGGGGCCCCAGCATTTT. It is translated as CASTSRGKGLRGPQHF.